This T cell receptor (beta chain) was identified during a study of human T cells and chemical hapten exposure. Time point indicated: patch test 3, about 24 weeks after DPC sensitization. Described treatment: therapeutic diphenylcyclopropenone sensitization with weekly scalp DPC. Individual cDNA molecules (in the library) carried attached unique molecular identifiers. Each CDR3 protein gets one entry after TCRdb re-called the RACE reads with MiXCR. The table has tens of thousands of distinct CDR3 sequences, 9.9% seen once. This clonotype was detected only a few times. The antigen is not known. The CDR3 totals 16 residues. V shed 3 bases and J shed 4 bases, with 17 bases lying between them. The germline V gene encodes CDR1 KGHSH and CDR2 LQKENI. Broader study findings: The donors suffered from alopecia, so their immune response may not match that of healthy people.

The receptor was isolated from a woman aged 40 to 50 with alopecia areata. Some clones in this sample may be carry-over from other donors' samples. V gene TRBV18 combines with J gene TRBJ2-3, with a possible D match to TRBD2 (6 bases). The specimen was whole blood, collected in connection with sensitization to the hapten diphenylcyclopropenone (DPC). CDR3 in DNA: TGTGCCAGCTCACCGTTGGCGGGGCGGAGGGCAGATACGCAGTATTTT. Translating it yields CASSPLAGRRADTQYF.